Shown below are 25 T cell receptor beta chains from a single sample sequenced in a study of blood T cell repertoires in COVID-19. The repertoire was sequenced with immunoSEQ multiplex PCR; TCRdb's copy has only in-frame clones and lacks some. The sample holds 200,000 to 300,000 clones; around 87% are singletons and the top ten take approximately 5.1%. Specimen: peripheral blood. The receptors shown here come from a woman aged 60-70 years with COVID-19, enrolled during active disease.

The rearrangement joins TRBV30 to TRBJ1-4; TRBD1 aligns across 7 bases. Trimming at V came to 2 bases and at J to 7 bases, leaving 7 bases not matched to a gene. This CDR3 spans 14 amino acids. Germline V gene lookup returns CDR1 GTSNPN and CDR2 SVGIG (reference sequence). The CDR3 region has the DNA TGTGCCTGGAGTCTAGGACAGGAGGTTGAAAAACTGTTTTTT. It codes for CAWSLGQEVEKLFF.

The chain has TRBV7-3 and TRBJ2-2, with 12 bases lining up with TRBD2. Germline CDR1 reads SGHTA; CDR2 reads FQGTGA. V dropped 5 bases and J dropped 6; count of bases not matched to a gene: 4. The CDR3 sequence is 15 residues long. CDR3 region: CASSRLAGAAGELFF. CDR3 DNA: TGTGCCAGCAGCAGACTAGCGGGAGCAGCCGGGGAGCTGTTTTTT.

This sequence joins TRBV15 and TRBJ2-6, with TRBD1 matching over 11 bases. CDR1 LNHNV and CDR2 YYDKDF come from the germline V gene (reference sequence). V dropped 1 base and J dropped 2; count of bases not matched to a gene: 1. The CDR3 spans 17 residues. The DNA of the CDR3 is TGTGCCACCAGCAGAGGGGGACAGGGGGCTGGGGCCAACGTCCTGACTTTC. Protein: CATSRGGQGAGANVLTF.

This rearrangement joins TRBV29-1 to TRBJ2-4, with 9 bases lining up with TRBD1. The CDR3 loop spans 13 amino acids. V was pared by 7 bases and J by 9 bases, with 10 bases of the junction left unmatched. Germline CDR1 and CDR2: SQVTM and ANQGSEA. As DNA, the CDR3 is TGCAGCGCCTTGGCGGGACAGGGAGGCATTCAGTACTTC. Translating gives CSALAGQGGIQYF.

The rearrangement links TRBV9 to TRBJ2-6; D unclear. Per the germline V gene, CDR1 is SGDLS and CDR2 is YYNGEE. Trimming shortened V by 6 bases and J by 3 bases, and 13 bases separated the two germline ends. This CDR3 contains 15 residues. The CDR3 region is CASKKEVDGANVLTF. CDR3 bases: TGTGCCAGCAAGAAAGAGGTAGATGGGGCCAACGTCCTGACTTTC.

The rearrangement uses TRBV20-1 and TRBJ1-1; a weak D match, TRBD1 (5 bases). Germline-derived CDR1 and CDR2 are DFQATT and SNEGSKA (reference sequence). The V end lost 0 bases, the J end lost 11 bases, and 10 bases lay between the germline ends. The CDR3 length is 11 residues. CDR3 residues: CSAREGLYAFF. The CDR3 nucleotides are TGCAGTGCTAGAGAGGGACTATACGCTTTCTTT.

The rearrangement joins TRBV7-9 to TRBJ2-7; D unclear. Trimming pared 5 bases from V and 3 bases from J, leaving 11 bases between. This CDR3 spans 13 amino acids. Germline CDR1 is SEHNR and CDR2 is FQNEAQ (reference sequence). The CDR3 DNA is TGTGCCAGCAGCCCCAGACTTAGCTACGAGCAGTACTTC. This codes for CASSPRLSYEQYF.

This rearrangement joins TRBV3-1 (or the pseudogene TRBV3-2) to TRBJ1-6; 8 nucleotides match TRBD1. J was trimmed by 4 bases and V by 4 bases; bases with no gene match: 9. CDR1 LGHDT and CDR2 YNNKEL come from the germline V gene (reference sequence). CDR3 length equals 17 residues. CDR3: CASSLIGQGRYNSPLHF. The CDR3 nucleotides are TGTGCCAGCAGCCTCATCGGACAGGGACGTTATAATTCACCCCTCCACTTT.

This chain connects TRBV7-3 to TRBJ2-2; TRBD1 matches 9 bases. Looked up from germline, CDR1 is SGHTA and CDR2 is FQGTGA. Unmatched junction bases numbered 3, after V lost 6 bases and J lost 1 base. CDR3 length: 15 amino acids. The CDR3 DNA sequence: TGTGCCAGCAGGTCGGGACAGGGGAACACCGGGGAGCTGTTTTTT. It encodes CASRSGQGNTGELFF.

The rearrangement joins TRBV20-1 to TRBJ1-5; D is undetermined. CDR1 is DFQATT, CDR2 SNEGSKA, per germline (reference sequence). The CDR3 extends over 13 amino acids. V was shortened by 3 bases and J by 4 bases, with 10 bases between the two germline ends. CDR3 in DNA: TGCAGTGCTAGTGAAGGAGGGAATCAGCCCCAGCATTTT. This sequence encodes CSASEGGNQPQHF.

The CDR3 here is CASSLEGTSGRFEQYF. CDR3 DNA: TGTGCCAGCAGCTTGGAAGGGACTAGCGGGAGGTTTGAGCAGTACTTC. The chain combines TRBV5-6 with TRBJ2-7; 15 bases map to TRBD2. Looked up from germline, CDR1 is SGHDT and CDR2 is YYEEEE. The CDR3 loop spans 16 amino acids. Trimming cost V 0 bases and J 7 bases; bases outside gene matches: 5.

The chain combines TRBV6-6 with TRBJ2-2; D might be TRBD1 (7 bases). V was cut by 8 bases and J by 3 bases, with 13 bases left in between. CDR3 length: 14 amino acids. Germline V lookup: CDR1 MNHNY, CDR2 SVGAGI (reference sequence). CDR3 bases: TGTGCCAGCGCGGGACAGAGGGACACCGGGGAGCTGTTTTTT. This gives the protein CASAGQRDTGELFF.

This clone was picked up one time. This chain links TRBV5-1 with TRBJ2-6, with 10 positions matching TRBD1. J gave up 0 bases and V 2 bases, and 11 bases lay outside the gene matches. This CDR3 region has 20 residues. Germline-derived CDR1 and CDR2 are SGHRS and YFSETQ. The CDR3 coding sequence is TGCGCCAGCAGCTTCTGGACAGGGGGTCTTCCCACCTCTGGGGCCAACGTCCTGACTTTC. This codes for CASSFWTGGLPTSGANVLTF.

The J gene is TRBJ1-5, the V gene TRBV19; 9 bases align to TRBD1. The germline CDR1 and CDR2 sequences are LNHDA and SQIVND (reference sequence). The CDR3 is 16 residues long. V lost 5 bases and J lost 6; bases outside the gene matches: 11. Here the CDR3 reads CASSPRTGEGVQPQHF. CDR3 bases: TGTGCCAGTAGTCCTAGGACAGGGGAGGGAGTTCAGCCCCAGCATTTT. The whole variable domain, remainder taken from reference TRBV19 and TRBJ1-5, is DGGITQSPKYLFRKEGQNVTLSCEQNLNHDAMYWYRQDPGQGLRLIYYSQIVNDFQKGDIAEGYSVSREKKESFPLTVTSAQKNPTAFYLCASSPRTGEGVQPQHFGDGTRLSIL.

The chain combines TRBV2 with TRBJ1-2, with D maybe TRBD1 (6 bases). The germline CDR1 and CDR2 sequences are SNHLY and FYNNEI. This CDR3 contains 15 residues. V was clipped by 4 bases and J by 2 bases, with 14 bases between them. CDR3 bases: TGTGCCAGCAGTGGGAGACAGGCTGGCAACTATGGCTACACCTTC. As protein: CASSGRQAGNYGYTF.

The V call is TRBV29-1, the J call TRBJ1-6; D is unclear. V lost 4 bases and J 11 bases, leaving 15 bases between the germline ends. This CDR3 spans 13 amino acids. Germline V CDR1 and CDR2: SQVTM, ANQGSEA. As DNA, the CDR3 is TGCAGCGTTGCTGACGTGCCCGGGGCACCCCTCCACTTT. Protein: CSVADVPGAPLHF.

This sequence joins TRBV7-6 and TRBJ1-3; D is uncertain. The CDR3 runs 17 residues. Germline V gene lookup returns CDR1 SGHVS and CDR2 FNYEAQ. Trimming pared 0 bases from V and 0 bases from J, leaving 12 bases between. As DNA, the CDR3 is TGTGCCAGCAGCTTAGCGACAAATGCGGGCTCTGGAAACACCATATATTTT. The encoded protein is CASSLATNAGSGNTIYF.

The chain links TRBV7-3 to TRBJ2-1; 10 bases match TRBD2. This CDR3 spans 18 amino acids. Germline values: CDR1 SGHTA, CDR2 FQGTGA. J lost 4 bases, V lost 5 bases, and 14 bases had no gene match. The CDR3 DNA is TGTGCCAGCAGCACCATCTCAACTAGGACTAGCGGATACAATGAGCAGTTCTTC. Encoded protein: CASSTISTRTSGYNEQFF.

The gene calls are TRBV29-1 and TRBJ2-3; possible D gene TRBD1, 6 bases. CDR3 length: 15 residues. Deletions cut 6 bases from V and 0 bases from J, with 16 bases between. The germline V gene has CDR1 SQVTM and CDR2 ANQGSEA. In DNA form, the CDR3 reads TGCAGCGTCCTAGGACAGCGATTTAGCACAGATACGCAGTATTTT. Translated: CSVLGQRFSTDTQYF.

This clone appeared a few times. The gene calls are TRBV10-3 and TRBJ1-2; 9 bases are a match to TRBD1. This CDR3 comprises 14 residues. Germline CDR1 ENHRY, CDR2 SYGVKD. After removal of 7 bases from V and 4 bases from J, the junction contained 7 bases not matched to a gene. DNA for the CDR3: TGTGCCATCATGGGGACAGGGTCGTCCTATGGCTACACCTTC. Translating gives CAIMGTGSSYGYTF.

The genes are TRBV6-1 and TRBJ1-3; 7 bases agree with TRBD1. Germline CDR1 MNHNS, CDR2 SASEGT. The CDR3 spans 14 residues. The V segment lost 2 bases and the J segment 3 bases; nucleotides outside the gene matches: 1. CDR3 DNA sequence: TGTGCCAGCAGTGAACAGGGGGTTGGAAACACCATATATTTT. Its translation: CASSEQGVGNTIYF.

The genes are TRBV11-3 and TRBJ1-1; D is unclear. The V and J ends lost 5 bases and 0 bases respectively, with 19 bases between them. CDR1 is SGHNT, CDR2 YENEEA, per germline. The CDR3 extends over 17 amino acids. The CDR3 loop reads CASSIREGFPMNTEAFF. As DNA, the CDR3 is TGTGCCAGCAGCATCCGTGAGGGATTCCCAATGAACACTGAAGCTTTCTTT.

This clone has more than one count but fewer than ten. The CDR3: CASTPSGVETQYF. For the CDR3, the DNA is TGTGCCAGCACCCCTAGCGGGGTAGAGACCCAGTACTTC. The chain uses TRBV5-6 and TRBJ2-5; TRBD2 aligns across 9 bases. The CDR3 is 13 amino acids. The germline V gene has CDR1 SGHDT and CDR2 YYEEEE. The junction had 4 bases not matched to a gene; V was cut back by 6 bases and J by 4 bases. The variable domain in full, completed from reference TRBV5-6 and TRBJ2-5, reads DAGVTQSPTHLIKTRGQQVTLRCSPKSGHDTVSWYQQALGQGPQFIFQYYEEEERQRGNFPDRFSGHQFPNYSSELNVNALLLGDSALYLCASTPSGVETQYFGPGTRLLVL.

The chain links TRBV11-2 to TRBJ1-2; unclear D gene. The V gene's germline CDR1 is SGHAT and CDR2 FQNNGV. Trimming pared 1 base from V and 2 bases from J, leaving 8 bases between. CDR3 length equals 14 residues. CDR3 in amino acids: CASSLGSGNYGYTF. The CDR3 nucleotides read TGTGCCAGCAGCTTAGGTTCAGGCAACTATGGCTACACCTTC.

The V call is TRBV7-9, the J call TRBJ2-3; maybe TRBD2 (5 bases). Germline V CDR1 and CDR2: SEHNR, FQNEAQ (reference sequence). There are 14 residues in the CDR3. V lost 5 bases, J lost 2 bases, and 11 bases lay in between. The CDR3: CASSSGVHTDTQYF. The CDR3 DNA reads TGTGCCAGCAGCAGCGGAGTACACACAGATACGCAGTATTTT. Complete variable domain (other parts from reference TRBV7-9 and TRBJ2-3): DTGVSQNPRHKITKRGQNVTFRCDPISEHNRLYWYRQTLGQGPEFLTYFQNEAQLEKSRLLSDRFSAERPKGSFSTLEIQRTEQGDSAMYLCASSSGVHTDTQYFGPGTRLTVL.